The 15 T cell receptor beta chains listed next were all sequenced from one sample in a study of T cells in women clearing cervical HPV infection. The data were produced by immunoSEQ multiplex PCR, yet TCRdb's version contains in-frame clones alone and is incomplete. This sample's clone table lists 20,000 to 25,000 clones. The sequencing input was blood buffy coat. The receptor source for this set is a woman between 18 and 69 years old with a cervical HPV16 infection that either progressed to CIN3+ or cleared (not recorded which).

The part of the CDR3 DNA that was read is TGTGCCAGCAGTTTCTCCGGACTCGCGGGGCCA. Amino acid sequence: CASSFSGLAGP. The whole CDR3 sequence reads CASSFSGLAGPAFF. The rearrangement uses TRBV27 and TRBJ1-1; possible D gene TRBD1, 5 bases. The read ends 3 residues before the CDR3 terminus; that terminus is restored from the germline J gene. The CDR3 is 14 residues long. CDR1 MNHEY and CDR2 SMNVEV come from the germline V gene (reference sequence).

On this clone: The sequenced fragment ends 3 residues before the CDR3 boundary, so the rest is inferred from the germline J gene. The chain has TRBV7-2 and TRBJ1-5; D uncertain. Germline CDR1 reads SGHTA; CDR2 reads FQGNSA. Trimming removed 1 base at V and 3 bases at J, with 7 bases between. This CDR3 contains 14 residues. Partial CDR3 DNA: TGTGCCAGCAGCTTAGTTTCCTTCAATCAGCCC. Amino acids: CASSLVSFNQP. The whole CDR3 protein reads CASSLVSFNQPQHF. The full variable domain, in which reference TRBV7-2 and TRBJ1-5 provide the parts outside the CDR3, is GAGVSQSPSNKVTEKGKDVELRCDPISGHTALYWYRQSLGQGLEFLIYFQGNSAPDKSGLPSDRFSAERTGGSVSTLTIQRTQQEDSAVYLCASSLVSFNQPQHFGDGTRLSIL.

As for this clone: Read sequence stops 3 residues before the CDR3 end, and the germline J gene provides the missing end. The chain employs TRBV2 and TRBJ2-1, with 13 bases matching TRBD2. The junction had 9 bases not matched to a gene; V was cut back by 6 bases and J by 1 base. CDR1 SNHLY and CDR2 FYNNEI come from the germline V gene. The CDR3 spans 18 residues. This CDR3 reads CASRARTSGSQSYNEQFF. The sequenced CDR3 bases are TGTGCCAGCAGGGCAAGGACTAGCGGGAGCCAGTCCTACAATGAG.

A word on this clone: The read ends 3 residues early relative to the CDR3; the germline J gene fills the gap. The chain employs TRBV6-1 and TRBJ1-5; D is possibly TRBD1 (6 bases). The germline gives CDR1 MNHNS, CDR2 SASEGT. Trimming took off 4 bases at V and 5 bases at J, with 15 bases between the two ends. There are 15 residues in the CDR3. Incomplete CDR3 DNA: TGTGCCAGCAGTGCGTCCGGGACACAAGATCAGCCC. This encodes CASSASGTQDQP. The complete CDR3 sequence is CASSASGTQDQPQHF.

In the case of this clone: Sequencing ends 3 residues short of the CDR3 end; the germline J gene provides the rest. The chain recombines TRBV29-1 with TRBJ2-7; 12 positions agree with TRBD2. CDR1 and CDR2 (germline): SQVTM, ANQGSEA. After removal of 6 bases from V and 6 bases from J, the junction contained 9 bases not matched to a gene. The CDR3 runs 14 residues. The CDR3 DNA, read in part, is TGCAGCGTCTCTAGCGGGAGGGGCGGGGGCGAG. This codes for CSVSSGRGGGE. The entire CDR3 is CSVSSGRGGGEQYF.

The DNA read from the CDR3 is TGTGCCACCAGTGATTCGTGGACTAGCGGGTCCACCGGGGAG. This codes for CATSDSWTSGSTGE. The full-length CDR3 reads as CATSDSWTSGSTGELFF. The chain carries TRBV24-1 and TRBJ2-2, with TRBD2 matching over 11 bases. The sequenced fragment ends 3 residues before the CDR3 boundary, so the rest is inferred from the germline J gene. The CDR3 loop spans 17 amino acids. Germline CDR1 is KGHDR and CDR2 is SFDVKD. The junction had 5 bases not matched to a gene; V was cut back by 2 bases and J by 4 bases.

In regard to this clone: The read gets to within 3 residues of the CDR3 end, and the germline J gene fills in the rest. Additional DNA sequences in this sample encode the identical CDR3. V and J are TRBV18 and TRBJ2-1, with D hard to call. Looked up from germline, CDR1 is KGHSH and CDR2 is LQKENI. V lost 6 bases to trimming and J lost 0 bases, with 15 bases between them. This CDR3 comprises 16 residues. Partial CDR3 DNA: TGTGCCAGCTCCCCCCTCCCCAGGAGCTCCTACAATGAG. Protein product: CASSPLPRSSYNE. The entire CDR3 protein reads CASSPLPRSSYNEQFF.

With respect to this clone: Coverage ceases 3 residues before the CDR3 finishes, and the germline J gene fills in the end. The V call is TRBV18, the J call TRBJ2-2, with TRBD1 identical over 7 bases. The CDR3 covers 13 residues. Per the germline V gene, CDR1 is KGHSH and CDR2 is LQKENI. The sequenced CDR3 bases are TGTGCCAGCTCACTACAAGGGGACAGAGGG. It codes for CASSLQGDRG. The complete CDR3 protein is CASSLQGDRGLFF.

Notes on this clone: The read terminates 3 residues ahead of where the CDR3 ends, so the germline J gene completes it. V and J are TRBV2 and TRBJ2-7; a possible D gene is TRBD2 (6 bases). Germline V gene lookup returns CDR1 SNHLY and CDR2 FYNNEI. V gave up 3 bases and J gave up 2 bases, with 14 bases separating them. The CDR3 runs to 15 residues. The CDR3 region is CASSDGGTKTYEQYF. The CDR3 bases that were read are TGTGCCAGCAGTGATGGGGGGACGAAGACCTACGAG.

Notes on this clone: The read finishes 3 residues shy of the CDR3 end, and the germline J gene is used to complete it. V usage is TRBV20-1 and J usage is TRBJ2-1; 8 bases map to TRBD1. Germline trimming cut 5 bases from V and 9 bases from J; bases unmatched to any gene: 9. The CDR3 has 13 amino acids. Germline-derived CDR1 and CDR2 are DFQATT and SNEGSKA (reference sequence). The sequenced part of the CDR3 DNA is TGCAGTGCTCCCGGGACAGGACGACGTGAG. As protein: CSAPGTGRRE. The full-length CDR3 reads as CSAPGTGRREQFF.

Comments on this clone: Read data end 3 residues before the CDR3 end; the end is taken from the germline J gene. This chain uses TRBV2 with TRBJ2-5; the match to TRBD1 covers 10 bases. The CDR3 runs 14 residues. Germline lookup yields CDR1 SNHLY and CDR2 FYNNEI. V trimming: 4 bases; J trimming: 5 bases; junction bases outside the gene matches: 4. The CDR3 loop reads CASSADRGKETQYF. The sequenced part of the CDR3 DNA is TGTGCCAGCAGTGCGGACAGGGGGAAGGAGACC.

As concerns this clone: Different DNA sequences within this sample yield the same CDR3. CDR3 loop: CASSPPVQGFVGSYNEQFF. CDR3 DNA (partial): TGTGCCAGCTCCCCCCCGGTACAGGGATTTGTGGGCTCCTACAATGAG. The V call is TRBV18, the J call TRBJ2-1, with D possibly matching TRBD1 (6 bases). The observed sequence ends 3 residues before the CDR3 terminus, with the missing tail filled in from the germline J gene. The CDR3 runs to 19 residues. The V end lost 6 bases, the J end lost 0 bases, and 24 bases lay between the germline ends. Germline V gene data show CDR1 as KGHSH and CDR2 as LQKENI.

On this clone: The read falls 3 residues short of the CDR3 end, and the missing part is taken from the germline J gene. This chain links TRBV24-1 with TRBJ2-3, with 8 bases that match TRBD1. The germline V gene has CDR1 KGHDR and CDR2 SFDVKD. The V gene end was trimmed by 3 bases and the J gene end by 1 base; junction bases not matched to a gene: 5. The CDR3 contains 16 residues. Partial CDR3 DNA: TGTGCCACCAGTGATCACGACAGGGGAGGCACAGATACG. Translated: CATSDHDRGGTDT. The CDR3 as a whole reads CATSDHDRGGTDTQYF.

About this clone itself: The read finishes 3 residues shy of the CDR3 end, and the germline J gene is used to complete it. The gene calls are TRBV6-2 or TRBV6-3 and TRBJ1-2; D is uncertain. The CDR3 is made up of 14 amino acids. The germline V gene has CDR1 MNHEY and CDR2 SVGEGT. CDR3 in amino acids: CASSEQESTDTYTF. CDR3 DNA (partial): TGTGCCAGCAGCGAGCAGGAAAGCACAGATACG.

Of note for this clone: The read ends 3 residues shy of where the CDR3 ends; the end is completed using the germline J gene. The same CDR3 can be traced to other DNA sequences in this sample. The chain uses TRBV6-1 and TRBJ2-1; 7 bases match TRBD2. There are 15 residues in the CDR3. Germline-derived CDR1 and CDR2 are MNHNS and SASEGT. With V trimmed by 6 bases and J by 0 bases, 5 bases remained unmatched. The CDR3 bases that were read are TGTGCCAGCAGCGAACTAGCGAGCTCCTACAATGAG. It codes for CASSELASSYNE. The full CDR3 is CASSELASSYNEQFF.